Listed here are 30 T cell receptor beta chains from one sample, sequenced in a study of CD4 T cells in relation to SARS-CoV-2 and coronaviruses. For these receptors, no antigen is known. Sequencing was performed with immunoSEQ multiplex PCR; in TCRdb, only in-frame clones are kept and a portion is missing. In the table there are tens of thousands of clones, over 70% of which are singletons. CD4+ T cells from unexposed donors were obtained before the COVID-19 pandemic (2011-2018). The cells were cultured for 10 days before CD4+ T cells were isolated. Sequencing used CD4+ T cells from PBMCs, cultured in vitro. These receptors all come from a human donor in good health.

The chain uses TRBV18 and TRBJ2-7, with 11 bases lining up with TRBD2. Germline V lookup: CDR1 KGHSH, CDR2 LQKENI. CDR3 length equals 16 residues. V was clipped by 5 bases and J by 0 bases; unmatched bases: 6. CDR3 DNA sequence: TGTGCCAGCTCAAACTCGGGACTAGCGGCCTCCTACGAGCAGTACTTC. Its translation is CASSNSGLAASYEQYF.

The V and J genes are TRBV11-3 and TRBJ2-3, with D maybe TRBD1 (6 bases). V dropped 3 bases and J dropped 5 bases, with 9 bases sitting between them. The CDR3 covers 13 residues. Per the germline V gene, CDR1 is SGHNT and CDR2 is YENEEA. CDR3 protein: CASSLKGEDTQYF. The CDR3, as DNA: TGTGCCAGCAGCTTGAAGGGGGAAGATACGCAGTATTTT.

V is TRBV20-1 and J is TRBJ2-1, with D unclear. This CDR3 contains 11 residues. V lost 4 bases and J lost 6, with 7 bases in between. Germline V gives CDR1 DFQATT, CDR2 SNEGSKA (reference sequence). CDR3 coding DNA: TGCAGTGCTACCAAATTCAATGAGCAGTTCTTC. It encodes CSATKFNEQFF.

This clone was picked up a small number of times. The chain carries TRBV5-4 and TRBJ2-3; weak D call: TRBD2 (6 bases). Germline CDR1 reads SGHNT; CDR2 reads YYREEE (reference sequence). V was clipped by 0 bases and J by 5 bases, with 10 bases between them. There are 14 residues in the CDR3. CDR3 loop: CASSLAGRGDTQYF. The CDR3 DNA reads TGTGCCAGCAGCTTGGCGGGGCGGGGAGATACGCAGTATTTT.

The genes are TRBV18 and TRBJ1-6, with D unclear. Between the trimmed V and J ends, which lost 1 base and 6 bases, there was a span of 10 bases. This CDR3 comprises 15 residues. In germline, CDR1 is KGHSH, CDR2 LQKENI. The CDR3 nucleotides are TGTGCCAGCTCACCACAGGGAGAGGGTAATTCACCCCTCCACTTT. Translation: CASSPQGEGNSPLHF.

The CDR3 region is CASSSLGGSWRETQYF. For the CDR3, the DNA is TGTGCCAGCAGCTCCCTTGGGGGGAGTTGGAGAGAGACCCAGTACTTC. V and J are TRBV7-2 and TRBJ2-5; D perhaps matches TRBD2 (6 bases). V was pared by 4 bases and J by 4 bases, with 19 bases between. The CDR3 length is 16 residues. From germline, CDR1 is SGHTA and CDR2 FQGNSA.

V usage is TRBV3-1 (or the pseudogene TRBV3-2) and J usage is TRBJ2-3, with D unresolved. The germline V gene has CDR1 LGHDT and CDR2 YNNKEL (reference sequence). The CDR3 is 13 amino acids. Deletions cut 1 base from V and 3 bases from J, with 5 bases between. The CDR3 loop is CASSQGITDTQYF. The CDR3 DNA sequence: TGTGCCAGCAGCCAAGGGATTACAGATACGCAGTATTTT.

CDR3 nucleotides: TGTGCCAGCAGCCCGACCGACAGCCCTATAACCATATATTTT. Protein: CASSPTDSPITIYF. The V gene is TRBV7-9, the J gene TRBJ1-3; D perhaps matches TRBD1 (5 bases). V shed 5 bases and J shed 10 bases, with 18 bases lying between them. The germline V gene encodes CDR1 SEHNR and CDR2 FQNEAQ (reference sequence). CDR3 length equals 14 residues.

This chain links TRBV18 with TRBJ2-3; D not resolved. V lost 4 bases, J lost 6 bases, and 11 bases lay in between. Germline CDR1 is KGHSH and CDR2 is LQKENI. The length of the CDR3 is 13 residues. The CDR3 spells CASSRGPGDTQYF. CDR3 nucleotide sequence: TGTGCCAGCTCACGCGGCCCCGGGGATACGCAGTATTTT.

Remarks on this clone: Other nucleotide sequences from this sample produce the same CDR3. The rearrangement joins TRBV6-1 to TRBJ1-1; tentatively, D is TRBD1 (5 bases). CDR1 and CDR2 from the germline V gene are MNHNS and SASEGT. This CDR3 is built from 13 residues. V gave up 2 bases and J gave up 4 bases, with 8 bases separating them. The CDR3 sequence is CASSEQGGTEAFF. As DNA, the CDR3 is TGTGCCAGCAGTGAACAGGGTGGCACTGAAGCTTTCTTT.

The chain joins TRBV14 to TRBJ2-1, with 7 bases that match TRBD2. Germline V lookup: CDR1 SGHDN, CDR2 FVKESK. Trimming at V came to 4 bases and at J to 8 bases, leaving 2 bases not matched to a gene. CDR3 length: 12 residues. CDR3 residues: CASSRGGDEQFF. Here the CDR3 DNA reads TGTGCCAGCAGCCGGGGGGGAGATGAGCAGTTCTTC.

The chain uses TRBV18 and TRBJ2-7; weak D call: TRBD1 (6 bases). The CDR3 is 13 amino acids. V lost 3 bases and J lost 7, with 13 bases in between. CDR1 is KGHSH, CDR2 LQKENI, per germline. CDR3 nucleotides: TGTGCCAGCTCACCTTTAGGACAGAGGGAGCAGTACTTC. Its translation: CASSPLGQREQYF. Using reference TRBV18 and TRBJ2-7 for the parts outside the CDR3, the full variable domain is NAGVMQNPRHLVRRRGQEARLRCSPMKGHSHVYWYRQLPEEGLKFMVYLQKENIIDESGMPKERFSAEFPKEGPSILRIQQVVRGDSAAYFCASSPLGQREQYFGPGTRLTVT.

The chain is built from TRBV19 and TRBJ2-3; no clear D gene. Trimming pared 3 bases from V and 2 bases from J, leaving 9 bases between. CDR3 size: 14 residues. The germline CDR1 and CDR2 sequences are LNHDA and SQIVND (reference sequence). CDR3 in DNA: TGTGCCAGTAGTATTAAGGGCCCCACAGATACGCAGTATTTT. It encodes CASSIKGPTDTQYF. Using reference TRBV19 and TRBJ2-3 for the parts outside the CDR3, the full variable domain is DGGITQSPKYLFRKEGQNVTLSCEQNLNHDAMYWYRQDPGQGLRLIYYSQIVNDFQKGDIAEGYSVSREKKESFPLTVTSAQKNPTAFYLCASSIKGPTDTQYFGPGTRLTVL.

The chain combines TRBV19 with TRBJ1-2, with 10 bases fitting TRBD1. This CDR3 region has 14 residues. In germline, CDR1 is LNHDA, CDR2 SQIVND (reference sequence). Germline trimming cut 3 bases from V and 8 bases from J; bases unmatched to any gene: 6. In nucleotides, the CDR3 is TGTGCCAGTAGTATCGGGACAGGGGTCATCGGCTACACCTTC. Translated: CASSIGTGVIGYTF.

The table lists this clone with a count of one. The chain joins TRBV19 to TRBJ2-2; D might be TRBD2 (6 bases). The CDR3 sequence is 17 residues long. V was cut by 10 bases and J by 5 bases, with 26 bases left in between. CDR1 LNHDA and CDR2 SQIVND come from the germline V gene (reference sequence). CDR3 sequence (DNA): TGTGCCACCCATCCCCCTTCTCTCTCGGCGGGGACCGGGGAGCTGTTTTTT. Translated: CATHPPSLSAGTGELFF. Together with reference TRBV19 and TRBJ2-2, the CDR3 gives the full variable domain: DGGITQSPKYLFRKEGQNVTLSCEQNLNHDAMYWYRQDPGQGLRLIYYSQIVNDFQKGDIAEGYSVSREKKESFPLTVTSAQKNPTAFYLCATHPPSLSAGTGELFFGEGSRLTVL.

The chain links TRBV27 to TRBJ1-1; perhaps TRBD1 as D (5 bases). The CDR3 covers 14 residues. V was clipped by 6 bases and J by 0 bases, with 11 bases between them. CDR1 and CDR2 from the germline V gene are MNHEY and SMNVEV (reference sequence). CDR3 nucleotides: TGTGCCAGCAGCCGACAGAGCATGAACACTGAAGCTTTCTTT. Translation: CASSRQSMNTEAFF.

This chain links TRBV25-1 with TRBJ1-1, with a weak D call TRBD1 (6 bases). The V gene lost 6 bases and the J gene lost 5 bases, with 13 bases spanning the gap. The germline gives CDR1 MGHDK, CDR2 SYGVNS. The CDR3 is made up of 13 amino acids. The CDR3 protein is CASSKRGGTEAFF. The DNA of the CDR3 is TGTGCCAGCAGCAAAAGGGGGGGAACTGAAGCTTTCTTT.

The chain has TRBV27 and TRBJ2-5, with D perhaps matching TRBD2 (6 bases). With 5 bases removed from V and 1 base from J, the gap between germline ends came to 20 bases. The CDR3 contains 17 residues. Germline CDR1 MNHEY, CDR2 SMNVEV (reference sequence). The CDR3 DNA follows: TGTGCCAGCAGTCCTTATCGCGGGACGGCGGGCCAAGAGACCCAGTACTTC. Translating it yields CASSPYRGTAGQETQYF.

This chain connects TRBV5-5 to TRBJ1-1; D is perhaps TRBD1 (6 bases). Germline V gene sequence: CDR1 SGHKS, CDR2 YYEKEE (reference sequence). V lost 0 bases, J lost 3 bases, and 15 bases lay in between. The CDR3 runs to 16 residues. The CDR3 region is CASSLGGVRGDTEAFF. DNA of the CDR3: TGTGCCAGCAGCTTGGGGGGCGTAAGGGGGGACACTGAAGCTTTCTTT.

V gene TRBV12-3 or TRBV12-4 combines with J gene TRBJ1-3; D might be TRBD1 (5 bases). The CDR3 totals 13 residues. The germline V and J ends were trimmed by 3 bases and 4 bases, with 7 bases remaining between them. The CDR3 spells CASSLQGGNTIYF. The CDR3 DNA is TGTGCCAGCAGTTTGCAGGGCGGAAACACCATATATTTT.

This clone has just one count. The gene calls are TRBV2 and TRBJ2-5; 11 nucleotides agree with TRBD2. The junction had 5 bases not matched to a gene; V was cut back by 7 bases and J by 1 base. Looked up from germline, CDR1 is SNHLY and CDR2 is FYNNEI. The CDR3 is made up of 15 amino acids. CDR3 protein: CASKRLAGPQETQYF. Written as DNA, the CDR3 is TGTGCCAGCAAACGACTAGCGGGACCCCAAGAGACCCAGTACTTC.

In DNA, the CDR3 is TGCGCCAGCAGCCCTAACAGAGTAGGTTTGGTCGCTGAAGCTTTCTTT. It yields the protein CASSPNRVGLVAEAFF. This rearrangement joins TRBV5-1 to TRBJ1-1; D uncertain. Looked up from germline, CDR1 is SGHRS and CDR2 is YFSETQ. The CDR3 spans 16 residues. V lost 4 bases to trimming and J lost 6 bases, with 22 bases between them. The entire variable domain, with the rest obtained from reference TRBV5-1 and TRBJ1-1, is as follows: KAGVTQTPRYLIKTRGQQVTLSCSPISGHRSVSWYQQTPGQGLQFLFEYFSETQRNKGNFPGRFSGRQFSNSRSEMNVSTLELGDSALYLCASSPNRVGLVAEAFFGQGTRLTVV.

This chain uses TRBV5-4 with TRBJ1-1; possibly TRBD1 for D (5 bases). Per the germline V gene, CDR1 is SGHNT and CDR2 is YYREEE (reference sequence). V was shortened by 4 bases and J by 1 base, with 14 bases between the two germline ends. The CDR3 sequence is 15 residues long. The CDR3 region is CASSIPGPRNTEAFF. For the CDR3, the DNA is TGTGCCAGCAGCATTCCGGGACCTAGGAACACTGAAGCTTTCTTT.

The chain links TRBV6-5 to TRBJ1-2; D possibly corresponds to TRBD1 (6 bases). From germline, CDR1 is MNHEY and CDR2 SVGAGI. Trimming stripped 6 bases from V and 4 bases from J, with 15 bases between. The CDR3 sequence is 14 residues long. The CDR3: CASRQQGGGYGYTF. CDR3 coding DNA: TGTGCCAGCAGACAACAGGGCGGTGGCTATGGCTACACCTTC.

The rearrangement uses TRBV6-5 and TRBJ2-2; 12 nucleotides line up with TRBD2. The V segment lost 6 bases and the J segment 9 bases; nucleotides outside the gene matches: 8. Germline V gene sequence: CDR1 MNHEY, CDR2 SVGAGI. The CDR3 is 15 residues long. In DNA form, the CDR3 reads TGTGCCAGCAGCTCGCTAGCGGGAGGGCTCCGGGAGCTGTTTTTT. Its protein product is CASSSLAGGLRELFF.

This clone was detected only once. J is TRBJ2-7 and V is TRBV20-1, with 9 bases fitting TRBD1. CDR1 and CDR2 from the germline V gene are DFQATT and SNEGSKA (reference sequence). The CDR3 sequence is 15 residues long. Trimming cost V 3 bases and J 1 base; bases outside gene matches: 7. The CDR3 region has the DNA TGCAGTGCTAGTTCCCCGGGACAGGGATCCTACGAGCAGTACTTC. Protein: CSASSPGQGSYEQYF.

This chain connects TRBV5-4 to TRBJ2-5; the D is unclear. V was pared by 0 bases and J by 5 bases, with 8 bases between. The germline gives CDR1 SGHNT, CDR2 YYREEE (reference sequence). The CDR3 has 13 residues. For the CDR3, the DNA is TGTGCCAGCAGCTTGGACCCTGGGGAGACCCAGTACTTC. Protein: CASSLDPGETQYF.

V gene TRBV18 combines with J gene TRBJ2-1, with 8 positions matching TRBD1. Per the germline V gene, CDR1 is KGHSH and CDR2 is LQKENI. The CDR3 has 16 amino acids. The V segment lost 6 bases and the J segment 5 bases; nucleotides outside the gene matches: 12. The CDR3 DNA sequence: TGTGCCAGCTCTCTAGCCTCAGGGGGCACACACAATGAGCAGTTCTTC. Protein sequence: CASSLASGGTHNEQFF.

The chain couples TRBV5-1 to TRBJ2-2; D might be TRBD2 (6 bases). In germline, CDR1 is SGHRS, CDR2 YFSETQ. This CDR3 has 16 amino acids. V lost 4 bases, J lost 1 base, and 14 bases lay in between. The CDR3 DNA reads as TGCGCCAGCAGCCTCAGACTAGACCGGAACACCGGGGAGCTGTTTTTT. Translating gives CASSLRLDRNTGELFF.

V gene TRBV6-5 combines with J gene TRBJ2-7; the D gene is possibly TRBD2 (6 bases). V lost 7 bases to trimming and J lost 2 bases, with 12 bases between them. Germline V gives CDR1 MNHEY, CDR2 SVGAGI. The CDR3 spans 13 residues. The DNA of the CDR3 is TGTGCCAGCATCAAGGGGACTCCCTACGAGCAGTACTTC. It specifies CASIKGTPYEQYF.